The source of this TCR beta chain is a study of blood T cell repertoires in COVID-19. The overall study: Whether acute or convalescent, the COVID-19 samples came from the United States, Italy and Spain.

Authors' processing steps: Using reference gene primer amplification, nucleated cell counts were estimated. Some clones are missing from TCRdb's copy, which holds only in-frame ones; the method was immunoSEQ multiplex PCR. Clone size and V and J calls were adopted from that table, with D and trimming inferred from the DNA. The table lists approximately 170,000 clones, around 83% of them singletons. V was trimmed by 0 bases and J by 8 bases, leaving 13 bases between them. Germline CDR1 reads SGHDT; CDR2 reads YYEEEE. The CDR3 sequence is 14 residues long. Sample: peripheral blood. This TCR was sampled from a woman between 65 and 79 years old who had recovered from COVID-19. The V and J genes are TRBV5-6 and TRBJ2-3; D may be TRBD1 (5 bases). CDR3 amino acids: CASSLVSAQGTQYF. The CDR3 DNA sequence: TGTGCCAGCAGCTTGGTCTCGGCTCAGGGTACGCAGTATTTT.